Only one count was recorded for the clone carrying this T cell receptor (beta chain). Germline values: CDR1 ENHRY, CDR2 SYGVKD. The CDR3 covers 15 residues. Germline trimming cut 7 bases from V and 9 bases from J; bases unmatched to any gene: 11. In the study's own analysis: Estimated nucleated cell counts came from reference gene primer amplification. Repertoires were generated with immunoSEQ multiplex PCR, while TCRdb's copy carries only in-frame clones and drops some. V and J calls and clone size are copied from that table; D and trimming were computed from the DNA. Among 80,000 or so clones listed, about three quarters were seen once. This entry comes from a study of blood T cell repertoires in COVID-19. Overall study: Both acute and convalescent COVID-19 samples were obtained from the United States, Italy and Spain. The cDNA or gDNA used as material had been derived from T cells, B-cell-depleted T cells, or PBMCs.

Sequenced material: peripheral blood. The chain recombines TRBV10-3 with TRBJ1-6; 8 positions match TRBD1. The clonotype comes from a man in his forties or fifties with active or convalescent COVID-19. The CDR3 sequence: CAIMAGQGRSSPLHF. In nucleotides, the CDR3 is TGTGCCATCATGGCCGGACAGGGACGGTCTTCACCCCTCCACTTT.